This T cell receptor (beta chain) stems from a study of response to subunit inactivated influenza vaccine. After removal of 3 bases from V and 2 bases from J, the junction contained 7 bases not matched to a gene. CDR1 and CDR2 from the germline V gene are SNHLY and FYNNEI. The CDR3 extends over 17 amino acids. This clonotype was recorded a few times. MiXCR, run by TCRdb on the RT-PCR reads, gives a single entry per CDR3 protein. Of 650,000 to 700,000 distinct CDR3 sequences listed, 15% to 19% are singletons. The V and J genes are TRBV2 and TRBJ2-5, with 12 positions matching TRBD1. This clonotype originated in a man over 45 who received an inactivated influenza vaccine. Sequenced material: PBMCs from blood, taken about 13 days after vaccination. Written as DNA, the CDR3 is TGTGCCAGCAGTGATCTGCGGGACAGGGGGCTGCAAGAGACCCAGTACTTC. Translating it yields CASSDLRDRGLQETQYF. The variable domain in full, completed from reference TRBV2 and TRBJ2-5, reads EPEVTQTPSHQVTQMGQEVILRCVPISNHLYFYWYRQILGQKVEFLVSFYNNEISEKSEIFDDQFSVERPDGSNFTLKIRSTKLEDSAMYFCASSDLRDRGLQETQYFGPGTRLLVL.